Included here is one T cell receptor (beta chain) sequence, with context. Original analysis: Reference gene primers were amplified, and this amplification served to estimate nucleated cell counts. Only in-frame clones appear in the TCRdb table, and some are missing; sequencing was by immunoSEQ multiplex PCR. D and trimming were read from the DNA, whereas the V and J calls and clone size are those reported in that table. The data contain fewer than 300,000 clones, 85% to 90% of them singletons. The junction had 7 bases not matched to a gene; V was cut back by 4 bases and J by 7 bases. The germline V gene has CDR1 LGHDT and CDR2 YNNKEL (reference sequence). This CDR3 has 15 amino acids. This sample is part of a study of blood T cell repertoires in COVID-19. About the study: The United States, Italy and Spain provided the acute and convalescent COVID-19 samples.

This receptor was identified in a woman in her 40s who had recovered from COVID-19. Sequencing was carried out using peripheral blood. This chain joins TRBV3-1 (or the pseudogene TRBV3-2) and TRBJ2-7; 13 bases line up with TRBD2. The DNA for the CDR3 is TGTGCCAGCAGCCCCCCGGGACTAGCGGGGACTGAGCAGTACTTC. Its translation is CASSPPGLAGTEQYF.